This TCR beta chain was obtained from a study of response to subunit inactivated influenza vaccine. Study-wide results and limits: The authors suggested that every seasonal influenza vaccination recruits few new T cells.

One entry per CDR3 protein results from TCRdb running MiXCR on the RT-PCR reads. This table holds just under 250,000 distinct CDR3 sequences, approximately 12% found once. Concerning this clonotype: The antigen remains undetermined.

V was shortened by 1 base and J by 4 bases, with 13 bases between the two germline ends. CDR1 is DFQATT, CDR2 SNEGSKA, per germline (reference sequence). CDR3 length: 14 amino acids. Sequenced material: non-naive T cells sorted from PBMCs, taken around 15 days before vaccination. The V call is TRBV20-1, the J call TRBJ1-2, with a tentative D call TRBD1 (5 bases). The clonotype originates from a man over 45 who received an inactivated influenza vaccine. In DNA, the CDR3 is TGCAGTGCTAGAGGAGGGGAGGTTTTCTATGGCTACACCTTC. Translating gives CSARGGEVFYGYTF.